The clone carrying this T cell receptor (beta chain) was seen only a few times. What it binds is not known. The V and J ends lost 2 bases and 4 bases respectively, with 12 bases between them. From germline, CDR1 is LGHNA and CDR2 YNFKEQ. CDR3 length: 16 amino acids. A template switching step contributed a universal primer site, while unique molecular identifiers were present in the cDNA. One entry per CDR3 protein results from TCRdb running MiXCR on the 5' RACE reads. The data show 1.5 million to 2 million distinct CDR3 sequences, 32% seen once. Healthy Caucasians, and only they, were the donors. The data stem from a study of identical twins. Findings and limits, study-wide: Analyses of zero insertions could be partly confounded by invariant MAIT and iNKT cells. Among monozygotic twins, out-of-frame TCR alpha sharing exceeded what models predicted.

The sequenced sample was cord blood. This rearrangement joins TRBV4-2 to TRBJ2-6; a possible D gene is TRBD2 (5 bases). The sequence came from a newborn girl in good health. CDR3 DNA sequence: TGTGCCAGCAGCCAAAGTGGGTTAGCGGGGGCCAACGTCCTGACTTTC. Translating it yields CASSQSGLAGANVLTF.